The 25 T cell receptor beta chains in this list originate from one sample, sequenced in a study of shared clonotypes between healthy human individuals. Sequencing was performed with immunoSEQ multiplex PCR; in TCRdb, only in-frame clones are kept and a portion is missing. The sample yields millions of clones, approximately 90% seen once. Specimen: naive CD4+ T cells sorted from blood. Subset: CD45RA+ positively selected. The receptors come from a man younger than 35 in good health.

V usage is TRBV27 and J usage is TRBJ1-1, with 9 bases that match TRBD1. The length of the CDR3 is 12 residues. Germline CDR1 is MNHEY and CDR2 is SMNVEV (reference sequence). Losses at the gene ends were 5 bases for V and 10 bases for J; bases not matched to a gene: 5. The CDR3 loop is CASSKQGARAFF. CDR3 nucleotide sequence: TGTGCCAGCAGTAAACAGGGGGCGAGAGCTTTCTTT.

Worth noting for this clone: One end of the junction is discordant with germline, which a read error may explain. The same CDR3 can be traced to other DNA sequences in this sample. This chain uses TRBV2 with TRBJ1-4; no reliable D call. This CDR3 spans 11 amino acids. Germline V CDR1 and CDR2: SNHLY, FYNNEI. CDR3 residues: CASSEGEKLFF. The DNA of the CDR3 is TGTGCCAGCAGCGAAGGTGAAAAACTGTTTTTT.

A note on this clone: Other DNA sequences in this specimen translate into the identical CDR3. J is TRBJ2-7 and V is TRBV7-2, with D unresolved. The CDR3 spans 12 residues. Per the germline V gene, CDR1 is SGHTA and CDR2 is FQGNSA. V was shortened by 4 bases and J by 1 base, with 5 bases between the two germline ends. The CDR3 region is CASSSPSYEQYF. The CDR3 DNA reads as TGTGCCAGCAGCTCCCCTTCCTACGAGCAGTACTTC.

The chain couples TRBV4-2 to TRBJ2-1; 10 nucleotides match TRBD2. Germline loops: CDR1 LGHNA, CDR2 YNFKEQ. The CDR3 runs to 15 residues. Trimming removed 1 base from V and 6 bases from J; junction bases left unmatched: 3. The CDR3 protein is CASSQGVAGGNEQFF. Written as DNA, the CDR3 is TGTGCCAGCAGCCAAGGAGTAGCGGGAGGCAATGAGCAGTTCTTC.

The chain couples TRBV18 to TRBJ1-2; 11 bases are a match to TRBD1. This CDR3 spans 14 amino acids. V gave up 3 bases and J gave up 6 bases; unmatched junction bases: 3. Germline V gene sequence: CDR1 KGHSH, CDR2 LQKENI. The CDR3 sequence: CASSPMGQGDGYTF. The CDR3 nucleotides read TGTGCCAGCTCACCCATGGGACAGGGGGATGGCTACACCTTC.

This clone was seen a single time. This sample includes further DNA sequences coding for the same CDR3. The CDR3 reads CAIRGLAGSTDTQYF. CDR3 nucleotides: TGTGCCATCAGAGGACTAGCGGGGAGCACAGATACGCAGTATTTT. The rearrangement links TRBV10-3 to TRBJ2-3; 12 bases align to TRBD2. Germline lookup yields CDR1 ENHRY and CDR2 SYGVKD. CDR3 length: 15 residues. V dropped 6 bases and J dropped 0; count of bases not matched to a gene: 1.

As to this clone: The same CDR3 can be traced to other DNA sequences in this sample. V is TRBV2 and J is TRBJ1-2; TRBD1 might be the D (5 bases). Germline CDR1 is SNHLY and CDR2 is FYNNEI. Trimming pared 5 bases from V and 4 bases from J, leaving 5 bases between. The CDR3 is 11 amino acids. CDR3 protein: CASSRGYGYTF. DNA of the CDR3: TGTGCCAGCAGTAGGGGCTATGGCTACACCTTC.

The chain couples TRBV5-1 to TRBJ2-5; D may be TRBD1 or TRBD2 (6 bases each). Germline values: CDR1 SGHRS, CDR2 YFSETQ. Between the trimmed V and J ends, which lost 0 bases and 2 bases, there was a span of 17 bases. The CDR3 runs to 17 residues. In DNA, the CDR3 is TGCGCCAGCAGCTTGGCTGGGGTAGGGGGGTTTCAAGAGACCCAGTACTTC. It encodes CASSLAGVGGFQETQYF.

The genes are TRBV15 and TRBJ1-6; a weak D match, TRBD1 (5 bases). Germline CDR1 LNHNV, CDR2 YYDKDF (reference sequence). V dropped 3 bases and J dropped 2 bases, with 5 bases sitting between them. CDR3 length: 14 amino acids. In nucleotides, the CDR3 is TGTGCCACCAGCAGCAGGGCCTATAATTCACCCCTCCACTTT. Encoded protein: CATSSRAYNSPLHF. Using reference TRBV15 and TRBJ1-6 for the parts outside the CDR3, the full variable domain is DAMVIQNPRYQVTQFGKPVTLSCSQTLNHNVMYWYQQKSSQAPKLLFHYYDKDFNNEADTPDNFQSRRPNTSFCFLDIRSPGLGDTAMYLCATSSRAYNSPLHFGNGTRLTVT.

The rearrangement uses TRBV30 and TRBJ2-7; D might be TRBD2 (7 bases). CDR1 GTSNPN and CDR2 SVGIG come from the germline V gene (reference sequence). CDR3 length: 11 residues. The CDR3 bases are TGTGCAGGGGGGGGATCCTACGAGCAGTACTTC. It encodes CAGGGSYEQYF.

This clone was picked up one time. The chain combines TRBV5-1 with TRBJ2-1; D call uncertain. This CDR3 is 13 amino acids long. V lost 1 base and J 6 bases, leaving 8 bases between the germline ends. Germline V gene lookup returns CDR1 SGHRS and CDR2 YFSETQ. CDR3 protein: CASSLWDGNEQFF. CDR3 nucleotide sequence: TGCGCCAGCAGCTTGTGGGATGGCAATGAGCAGTTCTTC.

This chain connects TRBV9 to TRBJ2-1; possibly TRBD2 for D (6 bases). The CDR3 totals 16 residues. CDR1 is SGDLS and CDR2 is YYNGEE in the germline V gene. V lost 0 bases and J lost 8, with 18 bases in between. The CDR3 DNA reads as TGTGCCAGCAGCGTAGCTGGGAGGAGGGCTTTTGATGAGCAGTTCTTC. Residues: CASSVAGRRAFDEQFF. Based on the CDR3 plus reference TRBV9 and TRBJ2-1, the full variable domain is DSGVTQTPKHLITATGQRVTLRCSPRSGDLSVYWYQQSLDQGLQFLIQYYNGEERAKGNILERFSAQQFPDLHSELNLSSLELGDSALYFCASSVAGRRAFDEQFFGPGTRLTVL.

This chain links TRBV10-3 with TRBJ2-2; D is unclear. Germline V gene data show CDR1 as ENHRY and CDR2 as SYGVKD. With 8 bases removed from V and 7 bases from J, the gap between germline ends came to 11 bases. This CDR3 is built from 12 residues. The CDR3 sequence: CAILTKGGELFF. Written as DNA, the CDR3 is TGTGCCATCCTTACCAAGGGCGGGGAGCTGTTTTTT.

The chain combines TRBV6-5 with TRBJ1-5, with D uncertain. The CDR3 is made up of 14 amino acids. Deletions cut 4 bases from V and 7 bases from J, with 14 bases between. CDR1 and CDR2 (germline): MNHEY, SVGAGI. The CDR3 DNA follows: TGTGCCAGCAGTTGGGGATACGGAGAACAGCCCCAGCATTTT. Translated, it gives CASSWGYGEQPQHF.

The V and J genes are TRBV6-5 and TRBJ1-6; D is perhaps TRBD1 (6 bases). This CDR3 comprises 16 residues. V gave up 0 bases and J gave up 7 bases, with 13 bases separating them. CDR1 is MNHEY, CDR2 SVGAGI, per germline. CDR3 amino acids: CASSYSRGARNSPLHF. In DNA, the CDR3 is TGTGCCAGCAGTTACTCCCGGGGGGCCCGGAATTCACCCCTCCACTTT.

Concerning this clone: This specimen includes other DNA sequences encoding the same CDR3. Here the CDR3 reads CASRGGNTIYF. As DNA, the CDR3 is TGTGCCAGCCGAGGTGGAAACACCATATATTTT. The rearrangement links TRBV2 to TRBJ1-3; D remains unclear. Trimming left V 8 bases short and J 3 bases short, with 5 bases between. CDR1 is SNHLY and CDR2 is FYNNEI in the germline V gene. CDR3 length: 11 amino acids.

The rearrangement uses TRBV10-3 and TRBJ1-5; D not resolved. V was clipped by 8 bases and J by 6 bases, with 17 bases between them. The CDR3 loop spans 14 amino acids. Per the germline V gene, CDR1 is ENHRY and CDR2 is SYGVKD. In DNA, the CDR3 is TGTGCCATCGGATTGGACCGAGATGGTCAGCCCCAGCATTTT. Translated, it gives CAIGLDRDGQPQHF.

This chain links TRBV27 with TRBJ1-2; 9 bases map to TRBD1. The V gene end was trimmed by 3 bases and the J gene end by 8 bases; junction bases not matched to a gene: 4. The CDR3 is made up of 13 amino acids. The germline CDR1 and CDR2 sequences are MNHEY and SMNVEV (reference sequence). In DNA, the CDR3 is TGTGCCAGCAGTTTGGAAGGACAGGGGGGCTACACCTTC. Protein product: CASSLEGQGGYTF.

The CDR3 sequence: CASSLSTRGYTF. Here the CDR3 DNA reads TGTGCCAGCAGTTTATCGACAAGGGGCTACACCTTC. This chain uses TRBV28 with TRBJ1-2, with D uncertain. V lost 1 base, J lost 8 bases, and 8 bases lay in between. The CDR3 length is 12 residues. Germline assignment: CDR1 MDHEN and CDR2 SYDVKM.

The gene calls are TRBV28 and TRBJ2-2; unclear D gene. The V gene lost 3 bases and the J gene lost 1 base, with 15 bases spanning the gap. This CDR3 has 17 amino acids. Germline V gene sequence: CDR1 MDHEN, CDR2 SYDVKM. The CDR3 region is CASSFLGLAKNTGELFF. The CDR3 DNA reads TGTGCCAGCAGTTTTCTGGGTTTGGCGAAGAACACCGGGGAGCTGTTTTTT.

This chain links TRBV9 with TRBJ2-1; D is perhaps TRBD1 or TRBD2 (5 bases each). The CDR3 spans 18 residues. With 0 bases removed from V and 2 bases from J, the gap between germline ends came to 18 bases. Germline lookup yields CDR1 SGDLS and CDR2 YYNGEE. The CDR3 coding sequence is TGTGCCAGCAGCGTAGGGGGGTCGGTAGCGAGCCCCTACAATGAGCAGTTCTTC. Amino acid sequence: CASSVGGSVASPYNEQFF.

This sequence joins TRBV5-8 and TRBJ2-5; 8 nucleotides match TRBD2. J was trimmed by 7 bases and V by 0 bases; bases with no gene match: 5. The germline CDR1 and CDR2 sequences are SGHTS and YDEGEE. The CDR3 has 14 amino acids. CDR3 nucleotides: TGTGCCAGCAGCTTGGCCGGGAGGGTCGGGACCCAGTACTTC. Protein: CASSLAGRVGTQYF.

The rearrangement joins TRBV20-1 to TRBJ1-4; D is uncertain. The CDR3 is 11 amino acids. The germline CDR1 and CDR2 sequences are DFQATT and SNEGSKA (reference sequence). The ends were cut back, 7 bases at V and 8 bases at J, with 11 bases in the middle. The CDR3 bases are TGCAGTGTTCCGGGCCCAGAAAAACTGTTTTTT. Protein product: CSVPGPEKLFF.

About this clone: Other DNA sequences of this sample code for an identical CDR3. The chain couples TRBV7-2 to TRBJ2-5; 10 bases are a match to TRBD1. V was pared by 5 bases and J by 2 bases, with 2 bases of the junction left unmatched. CDR1 and CDR2 (germline): SGHTA, FQGNSA. The CDR3 runs 14 residues. The CDR3: CASSRDRGQETQYF. For the CDR3, the DNA is TGTGCCAGCAGCCGGGACAGGGGACAAGAGACCCAGTACTTC.

The genes are TRBV5-4 and TRBJ2-5; D possibly corresponds to TRBD2 (6 bases). V was cut by 10 bases and J by 2 bases, with 12 bases left in between. The CDR3 runs to 12 residues. Germline V gives CDR1 SGHNT, CDR2 YYREEE (reference sequence). The DNA for the CDR3 is TGTGCCGCAGCGCGGGATCAAGAGACCCAGTACTTC. It specifies CAAARDQETQYF.